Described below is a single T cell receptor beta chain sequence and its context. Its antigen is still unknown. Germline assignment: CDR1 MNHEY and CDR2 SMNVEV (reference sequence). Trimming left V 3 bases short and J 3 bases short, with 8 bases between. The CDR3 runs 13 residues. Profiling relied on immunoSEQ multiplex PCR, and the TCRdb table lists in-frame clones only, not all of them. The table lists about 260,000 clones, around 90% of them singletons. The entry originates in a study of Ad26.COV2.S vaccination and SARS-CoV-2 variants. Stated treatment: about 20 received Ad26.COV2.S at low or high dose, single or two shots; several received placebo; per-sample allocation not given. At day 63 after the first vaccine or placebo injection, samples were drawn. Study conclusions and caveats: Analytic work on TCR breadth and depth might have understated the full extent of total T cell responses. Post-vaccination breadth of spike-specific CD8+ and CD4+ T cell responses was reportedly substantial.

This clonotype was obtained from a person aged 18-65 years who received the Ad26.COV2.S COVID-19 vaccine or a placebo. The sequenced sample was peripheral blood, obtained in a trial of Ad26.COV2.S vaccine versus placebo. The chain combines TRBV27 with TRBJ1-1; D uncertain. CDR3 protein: CASSFLRDTEAFF. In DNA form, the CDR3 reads TGTGCCAGCAGTTTCCTAAGAGACACTGAAGCTTTCTTT.